One sample yielded the 26 T cell receptor beta chains listed below, sequenced in a study of blood T cells in healthy people across ages. A sample-barcoded 5' primer and a J-beta primer mix were used in a second PCR of roughly 7 to 12 cycles. TCRdb independently ran MiXCR on the 5' RACE reads; one entry per CDR3 protein. This sample has 700,000 to 850,000 distinct CDR3 sequences; about 48% occur once, and the top ten carry roughly 37%. The sample comprised blood. The receptors stem from a man older than 75 in good health.

The J gene is TRBJ2-7, the V gene TRBV28; possible D gene TRBD1, 6 bases. This CDR3 spans 13 amino acids. Trimming stripped 7 bases from V and 2 bases from J, with 12 bases between. CDR1 is MDHEN and CDR2 is SYDVKM in the germline V gene. Written as DNA, the CDR3 is TGTGCCAGCACCTATCAGGGGACCTACGAGCAGTACTTC. Translation gives CASTYQGTYEQYF.

The genes are TRBV15 and TRBJ1-1; possible D gene TRBD1, 5 bases. The CDR3 spans 13 residues. Between the trimmed V and J ends, which lost 3 bases and 2 bases, there was a span of 7 bases. Germline values: CDR1 LNHNV, CDR2 YYDKDF (reference sequence). Here the CDR3 reads CATSRQGNTEAFF. CDR3 coding DNA: TGTGCCACCAGCAGGCAGGGAAACACTGAAGCTTTCTTT. Full variable domain (outside the CDR3, taken from reference TRBV15 and TRBJ1-1): DAMVIQNPRYQVTQFGKPVTLSCSQTLNHNVMYWYQQKSSQAPKLLFHYYDKDFNNEADTPDNFQSRRPNTSFCFLDIRSPGLGDTAMYLCATSRQGNTEAFFGQGTRLTVV.

This rearrangement joins TRBV29-1 to TRBJ2-7; D possibly corresponds to TRBD2 (7 bases). CDR1 is SQVTM, CDR2 ANQGSEA, per germline. The CDR3 is 13 amino acids. Trimming took 1 base from V and 5 from J, leaving 12 bases between them. The CDR3 protein is CSVEGRGGHEQYF. DNA for the CDR3: TGCAGCGTTGAAGGCAGGGGAGGGCACGAGCAGTACTTC.

The chain carries TRBV12-5 and TRBJ2-7; D may be TRBD2 (6 bases). This CDR3 is built from 15 residues. V was cut by 1 base and J by 5 bases, with 15 bases left in between. Germline V gene lookup returns CDR1 LGHNT and CDR2 FRNRAP. CDR3 in DNA: TGTGCTAGTGGTTTGGAAACGGGACTCCCTGACGAGCAGTACTTC. It is translated as CASGLETGLPDEQYF.

The rearrangement uses TRBV29-1 and TRBJ2-3; 7 bases agree with TRBD1. V lost 3 bases and J lost 14; bases outside the gene matches: 11. CDR3 length equals 12 residues. Germline assignment: CDR1 SQVTM and CDR2 ANQGSEA. CDR3 nucleotides: TGCAGCGTTGATGCAGGGGGTAGATACGCGTATTTT. Protein sequence: CSVDAGGRYAYF.

The chain uses TRBV6-5 and TRBJ1-6; D is perhaps TRBD1 (6 bases). Trimming pared 6 bases from V and 0 bases from J, leaving 12 bases between. Germline V gene sequence: CDR1 MNHEY, CDR2 SVGAGI. The CDR3 is 16 residues long. DNA for the CDR3: TGTGCCAGCAGCCGCGGACAGAGCTCCTATAATTCACCCCTCCACTTT. Translating gives CASSRGQSSYNSPLHF.

V usage is TRBV12-3 or TRBV12-4 and J usage is TRBJ1-4, with TRBD1 matching 12 bases. J was trimmed by 8 bases and V by 7 bases; bases with no gene match: 8. This CDR3 comprises 15 residues. This CDR3 is CASTLGTGGGEKLFF. In DNA form, the CDR3 reads TGTGCCAGCACCCTAGGGACAGGGGGCGGAGAAAAACTGTTTTTT.

The V call is TRBV9, the J call TRBJ2-1; D uncertain. The CDR3 length is 12 residues. V was trimmed by 3 bases and J by 7 bases, leaving 8 bases between them. The germline V gene has CDR1 SGDLS and CDR2 YYNGEE. The CDR3 sequence is CASSGLLNEQFF. The CDR3 DNA reads as TGTGCCAGCAGCGGCCTCTTAAATGAGCAGTTCTTC.

The genes are TRBV15 and TRBJ2-3; tentative D call: TRBD2 (5 bases). Trimming cost V 0 bases and J 9 bases, with 10 bases left between them. Germline values: CDR1 LNHNV, CDR2 YYDKDF (reference sequence). The CDR3 totals 13 residues. The CDR3 loop reads CATSRDPAETQYF. CDR3 DNA: TGTGCCACCAGCAGAGATCCAGCGGAGACGCAGTATTTT.

The chain has TRBV4-2 and TRBJ2-4, with a possible D match to TRBD2 (7 bases). Germline assignment: CDR1 LGHNA and CDR2 YNFKEQ. The V and J ends lost 2 bases and 4 bases respectively, with 15 bases between them. CDR3 length: 16 residues. For the CDR3, the DNA is TGTGCCAGCAGCCAACGGGGGGCGGGAGCTAAAAACATTCAGTACTTC. Protein product: CASSQRGAGAKNIQYF.

Only a few counts were recorded for this clonotype. The chain carries TRBV27 and TRBJ2-6, with D possibly being TRBD1 or TRBD2 (5 bases each). The V end was cut by 8 bases, the J end by 4 bases, with 12 bases between. The germline CDR1 and CDR2 sequences are MNHEY and SMNVEV (reference sequence). The CDR3 totals 14 residues. The CDR3 sequence: CASSDGDGANVLTF. DNA for the CDR3: TGTGCCAGCTCGGATGGGGACGGGGCCAACGTCCTGACTTTC.

The chain couples TRBV6-1 to TRBJ2-1; 7 nucleotides line up with TRBD1. CDR3 length: 14 residues. Germline lookup yields CDR1 MNHNS and CDR2 SASEGT. V trimming: 9 bases; J trimming: 8 bases; junction bases outside the gene matches: 13. CDR3 region: CASHRDSPPDEQFF. As DNA, the CDR3 is TGTGCCAGTCACCGGGACAGCCCCCCAGATGAGCAGTTCTTC.

Worth noting for this clonotype: At one end, the junction sequence differs from germline, possibly due to a read error. The chain carries TRBV5-1 and TRBJ2-5, with 7 bases matching TRBD2. This CDR3 has 13 residues. Looked up from germline, CDR1 is SGHRS and CDR2 is YFSETQ. Written as DNA, the CDR3 is TGCGTCAGCAATTCCGTGGGAGGGAGTGAGCAGTACTTC. Translated: CVSNSVGGSEQYF.

Many counts were recorded for this clonotype. The V call is TRBV5-1, the J call TRBJ2-3; D is ambiguous. Germline V gene lookup returns CDR1 SGHRS and CDR2 YFSETQ. This CDR3 has 12 amino acids. Trimming took off 0 bases at V and 5 bases at J, with 4 bases between the two ends. The CDR3 region is CASSLGGDTQYF. The CDR3 DNA reads TGCGCCAGCAGCTTGGGGGGAGATACGCAGTATTTT.

Written as DNA, the CDR3 is TGTGCCAGCAGCGCCAGGGTTGGCTACACCTTC. This sequence encodes CASSARVGYTF. The rearrangement links TRBV12-3 or TRBV12-4 to TRBJ1-2, with TRBD1 as a possible D gene (5 bases). CDR3 length: 11 amino acids. Trimming left V 6 bases short and J 7 bases short, with 9 bases between.

This chain connects TRBV29-1 to TRBJ2-2; TRBD2 agrees at 8 bases. The CDR3 is 14 amino acids. V dropped 8 bases and J dropped 4; count of bases not matched to a gene: 9. Germline CDR1 SQVTM, CDR2 ANQGSEA. The CDR3 loop reads CSISTSAFTGELFF. The CDR3 DNA follows: TGCAGCATTTCGACTAGCGCTTTCACCGGGGAGCTGTTTTTT.

This chain connects TRBV29-1 to TRBJ2-5; 7 nucleotides agree with TRBD2. The CDR3 spans 14 residues. V lost 1 base, J lost 5 bases, and 7 bases stayed unmatched. CDR1 and CDR2 from the germline V gene are SQVTM and ANQGSEA. This CDR3 reads CSVEGTRLRETQYF. The CDR3 DNA follows: TGCAGCGTTGAAGGGACTAGGCTCCGCGAGACCCAGTACTTC. Using reference TRBV29-1 and TRBJ2-5 for the parts outside the CDR3, the full variable domain is SAVISQKPSRDICQRGTSLTIQCQVDSQVTMMFWYRQQPGQSLTLIATANQGSEATYESGFVIDKFPISRPNLTFSTLTVSNMSPEDSSIYLCSVEGTRLRETQYFGPGTRLLVL.

A few counts support this clonotype. The V call is TRBV29-1, the J call TRBJ1-2; perhaps TRBD1 as D (5 bases). Trimming stripped 5 bases from V and 4 bases from J, with 11 bases between. The CDR3 contains 12 residues. Germline V lookup: CDR1 SQVTM, CDR2 ANQGSEA. CDR3 in amino acids: CSVRKGVYGYTF. The CDR3 coding sequence is TGCAGCGTTCGGAAAGGGGTCTATGGCTACACCTTC.

The rearrangement links TRBV10-3 to TRBJ2-1; 11 bases are shared with TRBD2. The J call may be in error: the DNA end matches TRBJ2-7 better. Germline V gene lookup returns CDR1 ENHRY and CDR2 SYGVKD. The CDR3 contains 16 residues. The CDR3 DNA follows: TGTGCCATCAGTGAGTCGATTAGCGGGAGGGTCAATGAGCAGTACTTC. Protein sequence: CAISESISGRVNEQYF.

In its sample, this clonotype was seen a few times. The chain recombines TRBV9 with TRBJ2-5, with D uncertain. The CDR3 length is 15 residues. V lost 2 bases and J 2 bases, leaving 13 bases between the germline ends. Germline lookup yields CDR1 SGDLS and CDR2 YYNGEE. CDR3 residues: CASSVEAVRQETQYF. Here the CDR3 DNA reads TGTGCCAGCAGCGTTGAGGCAGTACGACAAGAGACCCAGTACTTC.

The CDR3: CASSPVAAHIQYF. CDR3 sequence (DNA): TGTGCCAGCAGCCCCGTCGCAGCACACATTCAGTACTTC. V gene TRBV7-9 combines with J gene TRBJ2-4, with D hard to call. Germline V gene lookup returns CDR1 SEHNR and CDR2 FQNEAQ (reference sequence). Trimming pared 5 bases from V and 8 bases from J, leaving 13 bases between. CDR3 length equals 13 residues. The full variable domain, with the rest looked up from reference TRBV7-9 and TRBJ2-4, is DTGVSQNPRHKITKRGQNVTFRCDPISEHNRLYWYRQTLGQGPEFLTYFQNEAQLEKSRLLSDRFSAERPKGSFSTLEIQRTEQGDSAMYLCASSPVAAHIQYFGAGTRLSVL.

There are a few counts of this clonotype. This chain connects TRBV27 to TRBJ1-1, with D maybe TRBD1 (5 bases). Germline V CDR1 and CDR2: MNHEY, SMNVEV (reference sequence). V was pared by 8 bases and J by 1 base, with 5 bases between. The CDR3 loop spans 11 amino acids. The DNA of the CDR3 is TGTGCCAGCCAGGGGAACACTGAAGCTTTCTTT. This encodes CASQGNTEAFF.

The rearrangement links TRBV9 to TRBJ2-7; D might be TRBD1 or TRBD2, each matching 5 bases. Trimming removed 6 bases at V and 7 bases at J, with 26 bases between. CDR1 is SGDLS and CDR2 is YYNGEE in the germline V gene. CDR3 length: 16 amino acids. The CDR3 nucleotides are TGTGCCAGCACCTCCGAGGCAAACCCATGGGGGAATGAGCAGTACTTC. Translation gives CASTSEANPWGNEQYF.

This chain joins TRBV29-1 and TRBJ1-4; tentative D call: TRBD1 (6 bases). The CDR3 is made up of 15 amino acids. Germline V gene sequence: CDR1 SQVTM, CDR2 ANQGSEA. V was pared by 4 bases and J by 7 bases, with 19 bases between. The CDR3 here is CSVGVTGKESEKLFF. In DNA form, the CDR3 reads TGCAGCGTTGGGGTAACAGGGAAGGAGAGTGAAAAACTGTTTTTT.

The rearrangement uses TRBV11-3 and TRBJ2-2; TRBD1 might be the D (6 bases). Trimming pared 5 bases from V and 3 bases from J, leaving 10 bases between. The germline gives CDR1 SGHNT, CDR2 YENEEA. The CDR3 runs to 14 residues. The CDR3 protein is CASSGGQYTGELFF. CDR3 in DNA: TGTGCCAGCAGCGGTGGACAGTACACCGGGGAGCTGTTTTTT. The variable domain in full, with the rest retrieved from reference TRBV11-3 and TRBJ2-2, is EAGVVQSPRYKIIEKKQPVAFWCNPISGHNTLYWYLQNLGQGPELLIRYENEEAVDDSQLPKDRFSAERLKGVDSTLKIQPAELGDSAVYLCASSGGQYTGELFFGEGSRLTVL.

The CDR3: CAISVDRKGEKLFF. The CDR3 DNA follows: TGTGCCATCAGTGTTGACAGGAAAGGGGAAAAACTGTTTTTT. The chain carries TRBV10-3 and TRBJ1-4; perhaps TRBD1 as D (6 bases). Germline V gene data show CDR1 as ENHRY and CDR2 as SYGVKD. This CDR3 is 14 amino acids long. Trimming left V 4 bases short and J 8 bases short, with 14 bases between.